A selection of T cell receptor beta chains follows, all from one sample in a study of blood T cells in healthy people across ages. TCRdb redid the calling of the 5' RACE reads with MiXCR, one entry per CDR3 protein. The sample lists about 720,000 distinct CDR3 sequences; 20% to 25% were seen once. What was sequenced was blood. The receptor source for this set is a man aged 70-80 years in good health. Both conserved end residues are part of each CDR3. The order of the fields is clone size, D gene, V gene, J gene, CDR3 protein, CDR3 DNA. The D gene is left open where the match is weak. Size tells how often a clone was seen (once, few, many) or the class of an expanded clone, and some rows leave it out.

>few|.|TRBV24-1|TRBJ2-3
CATSDPDRPDTQYF
TGTGCCACCAGTGACCCGGACAGACCAGATACGCAGTATTTT
>few|.|TRBV20-1|TRBJ1-5
CSATDGIRQPQHF
TGCAGTGCCACCGATGGGATCCGGCAGCCCCAGCATTTT
>.|.|TRBV7-6|TRBJ2-5
CASSPSVPAKTQYF
TGTGCCAGCAGCCCCAGCGTCCCTGCAAAGACCCAGTACTTC
>few|TRBD1|TRBV20-1|TRBJ1-1
CSARAGQGVTEAFF
TGCAGTGCTAGAGCCGGACAGGGGGTCACTGAAGCTTTCTTT
>few|.|TRBV20-1|TRBJ2-1
CSARKLTSYNEQFF
TGCAGTGCTAGAAAACTAACCTCCTACAATGAGCAGTTCTTC
>few|.|TRBV6-5|TRBJ2-3
CASSYGLEGLDTQYF
TGTGCCAGCAGTTATGGGCTAGAAGGCCTAGATACGCAGTATTTT
>.|TRBD2|TRBV10-3|TRBJ2-3
CAISEFGTSGRTDTQYF
TGTGCCATCAGTGAGTTTGGGACTAGCGGACGCACAGATACGCAGTATTTT
>.|.|TRBV12-3/TRBV12-4|TRBJ2-3
CASSLLNSRTSTDTQYF
TGTGCCAGCAGTTTACTCAATAGCAGAACTAGCACAGATACGCAGTATTTT
>.|.|TRBV5-6|TRBJ1-1
CASSFLGSPTGTEAFF
TGTGCCAGCAGCTTTTTGGGCAGCCCGACAGGCACTGAAGCTTTCTTT
>many|.|TRBV6-2/TRBV6-3|TRBJ2-3
CASSYQLRGYTDTQYF
TGTGCCAGCAGTTACCAACTTCGGGGGTACACAGATACGCAGTATTTT
>few|TRBD1|TRBV10-2|TRBJ1-4
CASTLGQQNEKLFF
TGCGCCAGCACCCTGGGACAGCAGAATGAAAAACTGTTTTTT
>.|.|TRBV20-1|TRBJ2-2
CSALRSGELFF
TGCAGTGCTTTAAGGTCCGGGGAGCTGTTTTTT
>.|TRBD2|TRBV29-1|TRBJ2-1
CSVGTSAYNEQFF
TGCAGCGTTGGGACTAGCGCCTACAATGAGCAGTTCTTC
>few|TRBD2|TRBV5-1|TRBJ2-1
CASSSQYRTSAYNEQFF
TGCGCCAGCAGCTCCCAGTACCGGACTAGCGCCTACAATGAGCAGTTCTTC
>.|.|TRBV29-1|TRBJ1-2
CSAPNGTNYGYTF
TGCAGCGCTCCCAACGGCACTAACTATGGCTACACCTTC
>.|TRBD1|TRBV7-7|TRBJ2-2
CASSLGQGLNTGELFF
TGTGCCAGCAGCCTAGGACAGGGCCTGAACACCGGGGAGCTGTTTTTT
>.|.|TRBV7-6|TRBJ2-3
CASSLGSRAGIDTQYF
TGTGCCAGCAGCTTGGGTTCCCGGGCGGGTATAGATACGCAGTATTTT
>.|.|TRBV20-1|TRBJ1-4
CSAHRPTLEKLFF
TGCAGTGCTCACCGGCCAACTCTAGAAAAACTGTTTTTT
>few|.|TRBV12-3/TRBV12-4|TRBJ1-5
CASSFSFEPQHF
TGTGCCAGCAGCTTCTCCTTTGAGCCCCAGCATTTT
>few|.|TRBV5-1|TRBJ2-3
CASSLILGVADTQYF
TGCGCCAGCAGCTTGATTTTGGGAGTGGCAGATACGCAGTATTTT
>.|TRBD1|TRBV6-2/TRBV6-3|TRBJ1-2
CASRGQNYGYTF
TGTGCCAGCAGGGGACAGAACTATGGCTACACCTTC
>.|.|TRBV7-2|TRBJ2-2
CASSYRTWGGELFF
TGTGCCAGCAGCTACCGGACTTGGGGCGGGGAGCTGTTTTTT
>.|.|TRBV28|TRBJ2-1
CASSPPMGKTYNEQFF
TGTGCCAGCAGTCCGCCTATGGGGAAGACCTACAATGAGCAGTTCTTC
>.|.|TRBV28|TRBJ1-5
CASTRGYSNQPQHF
TGTGCCAGCACCCGGGGATATAGCAATCAGCCCCAGCATTTT
>few|.|TRBV7-9|TRBJ2-5
CASSPNVGWRETQYF
TGTGCCAGCAGCCCGAACGTGGGGTGGAGGGAGACCCAGTACTTC
>few|TRBD1|TRBV12-3/TRBV12-4|TRBJ2-2
CASSPDKGTGRTGELFF
TGTGCCAGCAGTCCCGATAAGGGGACAGGGCGCACCGGGGAGCTGTTTTTT